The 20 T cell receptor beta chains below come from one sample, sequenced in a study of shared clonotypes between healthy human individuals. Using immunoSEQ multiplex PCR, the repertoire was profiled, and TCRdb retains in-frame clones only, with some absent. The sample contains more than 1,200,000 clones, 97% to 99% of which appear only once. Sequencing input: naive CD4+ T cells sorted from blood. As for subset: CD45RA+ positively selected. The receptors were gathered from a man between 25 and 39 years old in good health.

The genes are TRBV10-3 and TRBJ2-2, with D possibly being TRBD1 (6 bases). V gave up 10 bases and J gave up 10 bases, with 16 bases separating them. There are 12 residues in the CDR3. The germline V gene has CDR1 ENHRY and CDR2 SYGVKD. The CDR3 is CATQQGFAELFF. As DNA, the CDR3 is TGTGCCACACAACAGGGTTTCGCGGAGCTGTTTTTT.

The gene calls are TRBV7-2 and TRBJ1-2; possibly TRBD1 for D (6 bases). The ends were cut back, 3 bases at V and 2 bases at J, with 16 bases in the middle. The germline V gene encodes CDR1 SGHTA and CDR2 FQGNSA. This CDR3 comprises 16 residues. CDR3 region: CASSLEVRDINYGYTF. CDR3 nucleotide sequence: TGTGCCAGCAGCTTGGAGGTGAGGGACATCAACTATGGCTACACCTTC.

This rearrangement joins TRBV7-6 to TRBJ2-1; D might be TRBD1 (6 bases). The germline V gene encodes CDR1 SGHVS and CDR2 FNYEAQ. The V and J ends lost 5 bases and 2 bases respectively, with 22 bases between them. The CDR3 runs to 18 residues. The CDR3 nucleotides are TGTGCCAGCAGCCCTCCACAGACAGGTCCACTTCCCTACAATGAGCAGTTCTTC. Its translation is CASSPPQTGPLPYNEQFF.

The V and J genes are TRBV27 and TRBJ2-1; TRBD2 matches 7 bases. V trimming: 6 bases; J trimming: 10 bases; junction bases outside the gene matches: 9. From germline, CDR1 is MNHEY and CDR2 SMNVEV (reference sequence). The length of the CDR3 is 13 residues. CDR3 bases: TGTGCCAGCAGCCATAAACCGGGAGGCGAGCAGTTCTTC. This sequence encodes CASSHKPGGEQFF.

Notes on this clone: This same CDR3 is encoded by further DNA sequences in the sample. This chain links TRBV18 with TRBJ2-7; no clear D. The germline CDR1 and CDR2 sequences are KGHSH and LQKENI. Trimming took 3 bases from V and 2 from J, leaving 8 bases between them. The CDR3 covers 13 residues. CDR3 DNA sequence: TGTGCCAGCTCACCTGGACGGGCCTACGAGCAGTACTTC. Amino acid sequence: CASSPGRAYEQYF.

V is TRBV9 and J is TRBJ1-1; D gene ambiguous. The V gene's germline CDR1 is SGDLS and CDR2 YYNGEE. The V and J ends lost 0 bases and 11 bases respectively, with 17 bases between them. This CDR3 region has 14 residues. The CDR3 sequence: CASSVATGPSRAFF. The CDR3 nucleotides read TGTGCCAGCAGCGTAGCTACCGGGCCCTCTCGGGCTTTCTTT.

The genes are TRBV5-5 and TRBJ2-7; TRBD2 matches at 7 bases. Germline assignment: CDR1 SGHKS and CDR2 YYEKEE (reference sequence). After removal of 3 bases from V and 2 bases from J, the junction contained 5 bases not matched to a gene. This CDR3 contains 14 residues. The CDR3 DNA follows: TGTGCCAGCAGCTCTCGGACTAGTGCCTACGAGCAGTACTTC. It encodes CASSSRTSAYEQYF.

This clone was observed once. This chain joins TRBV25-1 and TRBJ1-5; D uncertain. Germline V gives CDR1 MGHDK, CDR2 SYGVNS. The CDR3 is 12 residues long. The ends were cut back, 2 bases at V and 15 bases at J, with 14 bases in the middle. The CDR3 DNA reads TGTGCCAGCAGTGAAAAGGAGACCCAACTGCATTTT. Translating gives CASSEKETQLHF.

The DNA of the CDR3 is TGTGCCAGTAGTACCCGAGCCCGGCCACCGTCGAATGAGCAGTTCTTC. Amino acid sequence: CASSTRARPPSNEQFF. The chain uses TRBV19 and TRBJ2-1; D gene ambiguous. Looked up from germline, CDR1 is LNHDA and CDR2 is SQIVND (reference sequence). The ends were cut back, 4 bases at V and 7 bases at J, with 20 bases in the middle. The CDR3 consists of 16 residues.

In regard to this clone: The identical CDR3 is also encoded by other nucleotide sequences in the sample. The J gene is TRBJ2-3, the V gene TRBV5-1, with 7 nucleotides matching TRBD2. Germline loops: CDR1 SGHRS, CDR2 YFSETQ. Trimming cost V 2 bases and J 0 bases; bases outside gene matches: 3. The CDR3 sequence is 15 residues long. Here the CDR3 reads CASSLSGTSTDTQYF. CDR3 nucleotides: TGCGCCAGCAGCTTAAGCGGGACTAGCACAGATACGCAGTATTTT.

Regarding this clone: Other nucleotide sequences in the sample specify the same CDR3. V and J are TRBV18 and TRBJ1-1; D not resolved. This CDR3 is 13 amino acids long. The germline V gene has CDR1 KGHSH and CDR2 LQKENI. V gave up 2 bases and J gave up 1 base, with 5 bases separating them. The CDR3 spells CASSPTANTEAFF. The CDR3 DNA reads TGTGCCAGCTCACCAACGGCGAACACTGAAGCTTTCTTT. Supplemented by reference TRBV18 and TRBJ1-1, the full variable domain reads NAGVMQNPRHLVRRRGQEARLRCSPMKGHSHVYWYRQLPEEGLKFMVYLQKENIIDESGMPKERFSAEFPKEGPSILRIQQVVRGDSAAYFCASSPTANTEAFFGQGTRLTVV.

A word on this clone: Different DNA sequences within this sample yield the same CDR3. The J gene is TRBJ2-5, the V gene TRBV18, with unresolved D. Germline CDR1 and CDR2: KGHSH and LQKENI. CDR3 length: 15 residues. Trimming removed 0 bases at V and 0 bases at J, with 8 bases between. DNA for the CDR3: TGTGCCAGCTCACCACCGGCCGGATACCAAGAGACCCAGTACTTC. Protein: CASSPPAGYQETQYF.

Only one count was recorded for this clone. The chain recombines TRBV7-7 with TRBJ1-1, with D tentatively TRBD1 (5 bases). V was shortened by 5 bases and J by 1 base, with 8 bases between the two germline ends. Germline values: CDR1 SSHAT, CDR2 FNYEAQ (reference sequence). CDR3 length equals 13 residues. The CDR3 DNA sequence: TGTGCCAGCAGCCAGGGACCGAACACTGAAGCTTTCTTT. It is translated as CASSQGPNTEAFF.

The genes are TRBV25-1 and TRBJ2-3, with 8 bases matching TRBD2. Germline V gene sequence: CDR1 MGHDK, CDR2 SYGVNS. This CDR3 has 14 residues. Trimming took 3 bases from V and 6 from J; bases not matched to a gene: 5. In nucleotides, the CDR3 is TGTGCCAGCAGTGATACGTCGGGGGGGGATACGCAGTATTTT. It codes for CASSDTSGGDTQYF.

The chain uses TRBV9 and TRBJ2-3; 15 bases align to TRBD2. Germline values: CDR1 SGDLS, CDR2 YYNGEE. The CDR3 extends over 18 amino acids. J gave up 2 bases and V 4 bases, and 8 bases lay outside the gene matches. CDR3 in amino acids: CASSRGLAGGLNTDTQYF. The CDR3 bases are TGTGCCAGCAGCAGAGGACTAGCGGGAGGGCTAAACACAGATACGCAGTATTTT.

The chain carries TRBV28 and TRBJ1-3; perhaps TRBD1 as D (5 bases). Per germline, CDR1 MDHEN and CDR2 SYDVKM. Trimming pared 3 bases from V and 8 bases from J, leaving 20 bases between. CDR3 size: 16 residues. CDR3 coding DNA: TGTGCCAGCAGTTTTGGGACGTTAGCAGGGACGGACACCATATATTTT. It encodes CASSFGTLAGTDTIYF.

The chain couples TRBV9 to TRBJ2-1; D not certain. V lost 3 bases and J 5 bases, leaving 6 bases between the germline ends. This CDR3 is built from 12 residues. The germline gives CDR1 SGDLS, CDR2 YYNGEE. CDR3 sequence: CASSGPNNEQFF. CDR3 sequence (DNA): TGTGCCAGCAGCGGCCCAAACAATGAGCAGTTCTTC. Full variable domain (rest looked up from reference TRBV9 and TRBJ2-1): DSGVTQTPKHLITATGQRVTLRCSPRSGDLSVYWYQQSLDQGLQFLIQYYNGEERAKGNILERFSAQQFPDLHSELNLSSLELGDSALYFCASSGPNNEQFFGPGTRLTVL.

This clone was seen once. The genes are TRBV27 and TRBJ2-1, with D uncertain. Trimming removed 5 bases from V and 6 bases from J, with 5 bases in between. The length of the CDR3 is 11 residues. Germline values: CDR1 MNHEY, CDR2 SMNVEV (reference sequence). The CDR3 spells CASSRFNEQFF. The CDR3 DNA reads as TGTGCCAGCAGTCGATTCAATGAGCAGTTCTTC.

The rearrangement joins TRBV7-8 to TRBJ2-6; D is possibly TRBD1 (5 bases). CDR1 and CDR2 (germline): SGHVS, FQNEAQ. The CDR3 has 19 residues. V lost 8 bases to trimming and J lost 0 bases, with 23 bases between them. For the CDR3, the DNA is TGTGCCAGCTGCAGGCAGGGTACAATTAAGATCTCTGGGGCCAACGTCCTGACTTTC. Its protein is CASCRQGTIKISGANVLTF.

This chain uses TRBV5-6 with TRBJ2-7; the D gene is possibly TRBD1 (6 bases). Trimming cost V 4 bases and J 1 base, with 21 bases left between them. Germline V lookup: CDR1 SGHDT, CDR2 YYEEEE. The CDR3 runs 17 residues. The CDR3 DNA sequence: TGTGCCAGCAGCCTAAAAATACAGGGAGTGATGTCCTACGAGCAGTACTTC. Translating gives CASSLKIQGVMSYEQYF.